This is a list of T cell receptor beta chains from one sample in a study of early stage breast cancer tumors. The method was immunoSEQ multiplex PCR; TCRdb's version includes in-frame clones alone and lacks a portion of them. The sample lists tens of thousands of clones; approximately 90% were seen once. Input material: blood. The receptors originated from a person aged 65 to 79 with breast cancer. The CDR3 runs from the conserved cysteine through the conserved F or W.

V gene	J gene	CDR3 protein
TRBV5-1	TRBJ1-1	CASSPDRVTEAFF
TRBV6-4	TRBJ2-1	CASSDYRNEQFF
TRBV6-1	TRBJ1-3	CASRTGTSSGNTIYF
TRBV7-9	TRBJ1-1	CASSLAQQVTEAFF
TRBV4-1	TRBJ2-1	CASSQAASGGNNEQFF
TRBV7-2	TRBJ2-2	CASSLGGGNTGELFF
TRBV29-1	TRBJ1-1	CSVEDPGSGTEAFF
TRBV4-3	TRBJ2-1	CASSRNGGSYNEQFF
TRBV2	TRBJ2-3	CASLQFTDTQYF
TRBV6-5	TRBJ2-7	CASSRDRGRFYEQYF
TRBV19	TRBJ1-2	CASSPGEGYGYTF
TRBV7-8	TRBJ2-1	CASSPRTASSYNEQFF
TRBV7-6	TRBJ2-3	CASSLGTYRSTDTQYF
TRBV29-1	TRBJ2-2	CSVEQGSLSTGELFF
TRBV18	TRBJ2-7	CASSPPGLGAAEQYF
TRBV5-1	TRBJ2-3	CASRDRGSTDTQYF
TRBV7-9	TRBJ1-4	CASSLGRGRDEKLFF
TRBV1	TRBJ2-7	CTSSSTGTPLGEQYF
TRBV28	TRBJ1-4	CASRPTGRQNEKLFF
TRBV6-5	TRBJ1-1	CASRRTGNTEAFF
TRBV7-9	TRBJ2-7	CASSPRQAYEQYF
TRBV7-6	TRBJ2-2	CASSNPLARELFF
TRBV2	TRBJ1-1	CASSYTGGRTEAFF
TRBV6-1	TRBJ1-2	CASSGPSVNYGYTF
TRBV18	TRBJ2-7	CASSLPQGAVEQYF
TRBV5-4	TRBJ1-1	CASSLDRGDTEAFF
TRBV10-2	TRBJ2-7	CASSETSGVSYEQYF
TRBV15	TRBJ2-1	CATSRDIPSTNEQFF
TRBV19	TRBJ1-2	CASSSLRESGVNYGYTF
TRBV30	TRBJ1-1	CAQNKGQNTEAFF
TRBV7-2	TRBJ2-7	CASSFHGQGMREQYF
TRBV7-8	TRBJ1-6	CASTLGTFYNSPLHF
TRBV7-9	TRBJ2-1	CASSQQSNEQFF
TRBV19	TRBJ1-5	CASTSHRQGVGNQPQHF
TRBV19	TRBJ2-1	CASTDIYNEQFF
TRBV29-1	TRBJ2-5	CSVGDRSWETQYF
TRBV5-1	TRBJ1-1	CASSSQGHSNTEAFF
TRBV10-3	TRBJ2-1	CAIQEGPYNEQFF
TRBV30	TRBJ1-1	CAWSPQRYTEAFF
TRBV27	TRBJ1-2	CASRTGGYGYTF
TRBV11-2	TRBJ1-4	CASRLPYRGDSEKLFF
TRBV21-1	TRBJ2-5	CASTGGSTQETQYF
TRBV11-2	TRBJ1-6	CASRGNRAGSPLHF
TRBV5-4	TRBJ2-5	CASSPATDRYSGRETQYF
TRBV1	TRBJ2-2	CTSSQLAGGPEWELFF
TRBV29-1	TRBJ1-5	CSVKWGGNQPQHF
TRBV5-6	TRBJ2-7	CASSFRGSYEQYF
TRBV5-4	TRBJ2-3	CASSLRLAGASTDTQYF
TRBV7-9	TRBJ2-7	CASSLGGFIQASEQYF
TRBV7-8	TRBJ2-1	CASSRHAQSYNEQFF
TRBV19	TRBJ2-5	CASSPAGGRQETQYF
TRBV21-1	TRBJ2-7	CASPTRDSYEQYF
TRBV19	TRBJ1-5	CATSLMNSNQPQHF
TRBV6-6	TRBJ1-1	CATSPRDRGNTEAFF
TRBV11-2	TRBJ2-3	CASSRGTDTQYF